This T cell receptor (beta chain) emerged from a study of CD8 T cells in ankylosing spondylitis (dated by TCRdb to 2016 to 2017). A note on the overall study: To find TCR variants linked to disease, the study profiled T cell receptor beta repertoires in ankylosing spondylitis patients and healthy donors. The whole study cohort included 90 to 120 healthy donors and under 30 ankylosing spondylitis patients. Samples of peripheral blood were taken, and for ankylosing spondylitis patients, synovial fluid was collected as well. Points the paper makes about the study in general: A TCR beta motif made up of several highly homologous amino acid variants appeared to be characteristic of blood from ankylosing spondylitis patients. According to the report, matched synovial fluid samples from ankylosing spondylitis patients were significantly enriched for the disease-linked clones. Some TCR beta motif variants had previously been reported in synovial fluid and blood of reactive arthritis patients, which suggested common disease-initiation mechanisms. The disease-linked clones had a CD8+ phenotype and were found at relatively low frequencies in peripheral blood.

This clonotype was seen more than once but under ten times. This receptor's antigen is unknown. Base qualities were left out, and no much larger clone turns up one base away. Per the germline V gene (reference sequence), MNHEY is the CDR1 and SMNVEV is the CDR2. The germline V and J ends show losses of 8 bases and 3 bases respectively, and no gene match explains 5 bases of the junction. The CDR3 contains 13 residues, cysteine and phenylalanine counted. Only the CDR3 DNA stays, 39 bases, in frame from base 1. The instrument was an Illumina HiSeq 2500. Quantitative 5'-RACE with molecular barcodes was the method used to prepare the TCR beta libraries. Under the source paper's analysis protocol: A new computational method, built on a probabilistic model of VDJ rearrangement, was used to identify disease-linked TCR variants. TCRdb trimmed the raw reads at Q25, called clones with MiXCR and kept productive beta chains. Here each entry gathers all rows of one CDR3 protein and keeps the most common genes and DNA. These V and J calls rely on TCRdb rather than the paper's analysis. The table for this sample lists approximately 200,000 distinct CDR3 sequences; about 13% of them were counted only once. The biggest ten clones account for 16% of the sample.

Recombination linked TRBV27 to TRBJ2-7, and TRBD1 aligns with 9 junction nucleotides. This receptor was obtained from a male donor with ankylosing spondylitis or in good health (not recorded which). Input material: blood, either unsorted or a sorted T cell fraction (not recorded which). The DNA reads TGTGCCAGCTCGGGACAGGGAGACTACGAGCAGTACTTC. It encodes CASSGQGDYEQYF.